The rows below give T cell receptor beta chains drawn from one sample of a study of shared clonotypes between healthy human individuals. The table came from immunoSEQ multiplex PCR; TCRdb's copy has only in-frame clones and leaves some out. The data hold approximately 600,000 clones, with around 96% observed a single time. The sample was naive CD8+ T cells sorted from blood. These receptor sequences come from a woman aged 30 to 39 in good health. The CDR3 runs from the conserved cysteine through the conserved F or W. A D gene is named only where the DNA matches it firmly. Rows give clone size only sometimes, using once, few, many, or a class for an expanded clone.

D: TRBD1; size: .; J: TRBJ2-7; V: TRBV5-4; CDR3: CASSFSGTGDEQYF; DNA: TGTGCCAGCAGCTTCTCCGGGACAGGGGACGAGCAGTACTTC
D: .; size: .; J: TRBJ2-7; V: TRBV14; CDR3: CASSHRDGWWYEQYF; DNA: TGTGCCAGCAGCCACCGTGACGGGTGGTGGTACGAGCAGTACTTC
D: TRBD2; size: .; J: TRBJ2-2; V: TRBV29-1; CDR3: CSVEGTSSTGELFF; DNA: TGCAGCGTTGAAGGGACTAGTTCTACCGGGGAGCTGTTTTTT
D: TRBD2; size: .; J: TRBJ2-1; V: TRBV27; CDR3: CASRTIGRAGLNNEQFF; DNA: TGTGCCAGCAGGACAATCGGCCGGGCGGGACTAAACAATGAGCAGTTCTTC
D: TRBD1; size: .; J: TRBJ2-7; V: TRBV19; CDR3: CASSPSGTGTHEQYF; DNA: TGTGCCAGTAGCCCCTCCGGGACAGGGACCCACGAGCAGTACTTC
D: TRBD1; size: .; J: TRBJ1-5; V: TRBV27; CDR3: CASSLRYQGAQPQHF; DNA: TGTGCCAGCAGTTTACGTTACCAGGGGGCCCAGCCCCAGCATTTT
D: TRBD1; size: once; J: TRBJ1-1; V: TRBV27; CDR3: CASSSGQGPTEAFF; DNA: TGTGCCAGCAGTTCGGGACAGGGTCCCACTGAAGCTTTCTTT
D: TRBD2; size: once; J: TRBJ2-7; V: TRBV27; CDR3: CASSLGASGSYEQYF; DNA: TGTGCCAGCAGTTTGGGGGCTAGCGGGAGCTACGAGCAGTACTTC
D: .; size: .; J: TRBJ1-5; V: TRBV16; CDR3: CASSQWQGEDNQPQHF; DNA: TGTGCCAGCAGCCAATGGCAGGGTGAAGACAATCAGCCCCAGCATTTT
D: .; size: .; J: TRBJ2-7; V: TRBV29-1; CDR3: CSVEYGNPYEQYF; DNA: TGCAGCGTTGAATACGGCAATCCCTACGAGCAGTACTTC
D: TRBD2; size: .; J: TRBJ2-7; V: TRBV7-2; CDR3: CASSLAGGSYEQYF; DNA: TGTGCCAGCAGCTTAGCGGGAGGGTCCTACGAGCAGTACTTC
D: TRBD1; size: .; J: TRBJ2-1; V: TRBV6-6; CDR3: CASSPGTGSYNEQFF; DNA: TGTGCCAGCAGCCCCGGGACAGGGTCCTACAATGAGCAGTTCTTC
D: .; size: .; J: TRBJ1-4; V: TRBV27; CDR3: CASSPIATNEKLFF; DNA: TGTGCCAGCAGTCCAATTGCAACTAATGAAAAACTGTTTTTT
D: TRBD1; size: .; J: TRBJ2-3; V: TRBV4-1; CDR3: CASSQEGTGFEDTQYF; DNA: TGCGCCAGCAGCCAGGAAGGGACAGGGTTTGAAGATACGCAGTATTTT
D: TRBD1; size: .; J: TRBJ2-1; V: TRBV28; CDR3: CASRASGQGGNEQFF; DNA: TGTGCCAGCAGGGCATCAGGACAGGGGGGGAATGAGCAGTTCTTC
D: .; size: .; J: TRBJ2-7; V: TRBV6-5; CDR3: CASSYGGQYEQYF; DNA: TGTGCCAGCAGTTACGGCGGACAATACGAGCAGTACTTC
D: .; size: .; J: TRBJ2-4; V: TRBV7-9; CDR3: CASSSQALAKNIQYF; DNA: TGTGCCAGCAGCTCACAGGCCCTAGCCAAAAACATTCAGTACTTC
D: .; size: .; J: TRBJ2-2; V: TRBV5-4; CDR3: CASKGGFGGSGGELFF; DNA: TGTGCCAGCAAAGGAGGCTTCGGAGGTTCGGGCGGGGAGCTGTTTTTT
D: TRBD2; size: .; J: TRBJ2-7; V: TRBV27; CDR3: CASTAGGGPYEQYF; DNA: TGTGCCAGCACTGCCGGCGGGGGGCCCTACGAGCAGTACTTC
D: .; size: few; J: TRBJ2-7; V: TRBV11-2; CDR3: CASSLGIYEQYF; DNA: TGTGCCAGCAGCTTAGGGATCTACGAGCAGTACTTC
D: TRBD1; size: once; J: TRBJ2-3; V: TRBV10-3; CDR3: CAIREGQGFTDTQYF; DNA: TGTGCCATCAGAGAGGGACAGGGGTTCACAGATACGCAGTATTTT
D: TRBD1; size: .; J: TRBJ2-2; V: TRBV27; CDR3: CASLSPGQGLGGELFF; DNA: TGTGCCAGCCTTTCACCGGGACAGGGCTTGGGCGGGGAGCTGTTTTTT
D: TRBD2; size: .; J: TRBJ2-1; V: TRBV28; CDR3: CASSTGTSGYNEQFF; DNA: TGTGCCAGCAGCACCGGGACTAGCGGTTACAATGAGCAGTTCTTC
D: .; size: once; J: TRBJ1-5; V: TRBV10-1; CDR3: CASSEGGQPQHF; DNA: TGCGCCAGCAGTGAAGGCGGTCAGCCCCAGCATTTT
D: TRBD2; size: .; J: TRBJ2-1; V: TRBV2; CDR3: CASSEVFVAGPYNEQFF; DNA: TGTGCCAGCAGTGAAGTCTTTGTAGCGGGACCGTACAATGAGCAGTTCTTC
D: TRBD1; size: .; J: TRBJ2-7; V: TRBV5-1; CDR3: CASSSGTGPYEQYF; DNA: TGCGCCAGCAGTTCCGGGACAGGACCCTACGAGCAGTACTTC
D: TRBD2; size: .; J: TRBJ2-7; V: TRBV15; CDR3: CATSRATSGKRYEQYF; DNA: TGTGCCACCAGCAGAGCGACTAGCGGGAAAAGATACGAGCAGTACTTC
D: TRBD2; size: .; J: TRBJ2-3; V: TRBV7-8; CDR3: CASSLLTSGTSSTDTQYF; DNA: TGTGCCAGCAGCTTATTGACTAGCGGGACGTCTAGCACAGATACGCAGTATTTT
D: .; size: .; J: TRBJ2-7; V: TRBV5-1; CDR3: CASRAGLDLTSYEQYF; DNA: TGCGCCAGCAGAGCTGGGCTAGATTTGACATCCTACGAGCAGTACTTC
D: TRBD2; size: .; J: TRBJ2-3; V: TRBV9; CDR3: CASSYGTSGADTQYF; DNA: TGTGCCAGCAGCTACGGGACTAGCGGGGCAGATACGCAGTATTTT
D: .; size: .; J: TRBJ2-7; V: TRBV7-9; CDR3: CASSSEGEQYF; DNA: TGTGCCAGCAGCTCTGAGGGCGAGCAGTACTTC
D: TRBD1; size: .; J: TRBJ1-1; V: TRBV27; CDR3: CASSLPGTENTEAFF; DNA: TGTGCCAGCAGTTTACCAGGGACAGAGAACACTGAAGCTTTCTTT
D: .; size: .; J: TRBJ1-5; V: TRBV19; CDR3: CASSIASYSNQPQHF; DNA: TGTGCCAGTAGTATAGCCTCCTATAGCAATCAGCCCCAGCATTTT
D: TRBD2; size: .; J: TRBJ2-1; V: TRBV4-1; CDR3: CASSAVGGLAAVYNEQFF; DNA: TGCGCCAGCAGCGCGGTAGGGGGACTAGCGGCCGTCTACAATGAGCAGTTCTTC
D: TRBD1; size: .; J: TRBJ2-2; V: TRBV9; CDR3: CASSTPRGTGKTGELFF; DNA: TGTGCCAGCAGCACACCAAGAGGGACAGGGAAAACCGGGGAGCTGTTTTTT